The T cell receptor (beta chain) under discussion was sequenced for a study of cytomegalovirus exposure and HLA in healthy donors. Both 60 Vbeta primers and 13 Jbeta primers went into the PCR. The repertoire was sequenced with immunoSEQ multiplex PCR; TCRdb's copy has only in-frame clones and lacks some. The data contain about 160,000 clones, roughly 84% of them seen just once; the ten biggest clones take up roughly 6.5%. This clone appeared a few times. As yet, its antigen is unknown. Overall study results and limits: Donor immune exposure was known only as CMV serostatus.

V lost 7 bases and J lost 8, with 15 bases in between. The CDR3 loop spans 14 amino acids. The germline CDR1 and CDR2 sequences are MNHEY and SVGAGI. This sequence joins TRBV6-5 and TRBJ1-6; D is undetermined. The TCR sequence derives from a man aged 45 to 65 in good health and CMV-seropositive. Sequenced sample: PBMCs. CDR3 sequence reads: CASTPRNGDSPLHF. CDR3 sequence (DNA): TGTGCCAGCACCCCCAGGAACGGGGATTCACCCCTCCACTTT.